Below are 6 T cell receptor beta chains sequenced from a single sample in a study of Tregs in tolerant kidney transplant recipients. Sequencing used immunoSEQ multiplex PCR; TCRdb keeps in-frame clones, though not all of them. This sample's clone table lists approximately 52,000 clones. This specimen consisted of CD4+ T cells from blood, obtained before the transplant. Every receptor here comes from a human donor who received a combined kidney and bone marrow transplant.

With regard to this clone: The sequence runs out 3 residues before the end of the CDR3; the remainder is reconstructed from the germline J gene. The chain uses TRBV7-8 and TRBJ1-4, with 9 bases that match TRBD1. The CDR3 loop spans 16 amino acids. Per germline, CDR1 SGHVS and CDR2 FQNEAQ. V lost 1 base and J lost 6; bases outside the gene matches: 6. The CDR3 sequence: CASSLGDRDRDEKLFF. The part of the CDR3 DNA that was read is TGTGCCAGCAGCTTAGGGGACCGGGACAGGGATGAAAAA. Looking up the rest from reference TRBV7-8 and TRBJ1-4 gives the full variable domain: GAGVSQSPRYKVAKRGQDVALRCDPISGHVSLFWYQQALGQGPEFLTYFQNEAQLDKSGLPSDRFFAERPEGSVSTLKIQRTQQEDSAVYLCASSLGDRDRDEKLFFGSGTQLSVL.

With respect to this clone: The observed sequence ends 3 residues before the CDR3 terminus, with the missing tail filled in from the germline J gene. The chain is built from TRBV5-1 and TRBJ2-3; D ambiguous. The CDR3 is made up of 14 amino acids. Trimming pared 1 base from V and 5 bases from J, leaving 11 bases between. Germline loops: CDR1 SGHRS, CDR2 YFSETQ. CDR3: CASSLNLPEDTQYF. The DNA read from the CDR3 is TGCGCCAGCAGCTTGAACCTACCTGAAGATACG.

As concerns this clone: The CDR3 end lies 3 residues beyond the end of the read and is filled in from the germline J gene. The genes are TRBV2 and TRBJ2-3; 8 bases are a match to TRBD2. Trimming cost V 8 bases and J 4 bases; bases outside gene matches: 11. The CDR3 loop spans 15 amino acids. CDR1 SNHLY and CDR2 FYNNEI come from the germline V gene. CDR3 sequence reads: CASAGRGLGSDTQYF. The covered CDR3 bases are TGTGCCAGCGCAGGTCGGGGACTAGGGTCAGATACG.

Points on this clone: From the germline J gene comes the end of the CDR3, since the read stops 3 residues before it. The rearrangement uses TRBV2 and TRBJ2-1; 10 bases align to TRBD1. V shed 7 bases, J shed 6 bases, and the junction held 9 bases outside the gene matches. Germline V CDR1 and CDR2: SNHLY, FYNNEI. The CDR3 covers 15 residues. This CDR3 is CASTLTGGVGNEQFF. The sequenced part of the CDR3 DNA is TGTGCCAGCACACTGACAGGGGGCGTTGGCAATGAG.

About this clone: The read comes to an end 3 residues before the CDR3 does, leaving the germline J gene to fill in the end. The chain combines TRBV20-1 with TRBJ2-1, with D maybe TRBD2 (6 bases). V lost 1 base, J lost 7 bases, and 20 bases lay in between. CDR3 length: 16 residues. Germline assignment: CDR1 DFQATT and CDR2 SNEGSKA (reference sequence). CDR3 protein: CSARVEPAGRRNEQFF. The sequenced part of the CDR3 DNA is TGCAGTGCTAGAGTGGAACCAGCGGGTAGAAGAAATGAG.

Details on this clone: The CDR3 goes on 3 residues after the read ends, and that part is filled in from the germline J gene. The chain couples TRBV7-3 to TRBJ2-3; no definite D call. Germline lookup yields CDR1 SGHTA and CDR2 FQGTGA. The CDR3 consists of 14 residues. The V end lost 5 bases, the J end lost 0 bases, and 9 bases lay between the germline ends. CDR3 DNA, as far as it was read: TGTGCCAGCAGCAGAGGCCAGAGCACAGATACG. Translated, it gives CASSRGQSTDT. In full, the CDR3 reads CASSRGQSTDTQYF.